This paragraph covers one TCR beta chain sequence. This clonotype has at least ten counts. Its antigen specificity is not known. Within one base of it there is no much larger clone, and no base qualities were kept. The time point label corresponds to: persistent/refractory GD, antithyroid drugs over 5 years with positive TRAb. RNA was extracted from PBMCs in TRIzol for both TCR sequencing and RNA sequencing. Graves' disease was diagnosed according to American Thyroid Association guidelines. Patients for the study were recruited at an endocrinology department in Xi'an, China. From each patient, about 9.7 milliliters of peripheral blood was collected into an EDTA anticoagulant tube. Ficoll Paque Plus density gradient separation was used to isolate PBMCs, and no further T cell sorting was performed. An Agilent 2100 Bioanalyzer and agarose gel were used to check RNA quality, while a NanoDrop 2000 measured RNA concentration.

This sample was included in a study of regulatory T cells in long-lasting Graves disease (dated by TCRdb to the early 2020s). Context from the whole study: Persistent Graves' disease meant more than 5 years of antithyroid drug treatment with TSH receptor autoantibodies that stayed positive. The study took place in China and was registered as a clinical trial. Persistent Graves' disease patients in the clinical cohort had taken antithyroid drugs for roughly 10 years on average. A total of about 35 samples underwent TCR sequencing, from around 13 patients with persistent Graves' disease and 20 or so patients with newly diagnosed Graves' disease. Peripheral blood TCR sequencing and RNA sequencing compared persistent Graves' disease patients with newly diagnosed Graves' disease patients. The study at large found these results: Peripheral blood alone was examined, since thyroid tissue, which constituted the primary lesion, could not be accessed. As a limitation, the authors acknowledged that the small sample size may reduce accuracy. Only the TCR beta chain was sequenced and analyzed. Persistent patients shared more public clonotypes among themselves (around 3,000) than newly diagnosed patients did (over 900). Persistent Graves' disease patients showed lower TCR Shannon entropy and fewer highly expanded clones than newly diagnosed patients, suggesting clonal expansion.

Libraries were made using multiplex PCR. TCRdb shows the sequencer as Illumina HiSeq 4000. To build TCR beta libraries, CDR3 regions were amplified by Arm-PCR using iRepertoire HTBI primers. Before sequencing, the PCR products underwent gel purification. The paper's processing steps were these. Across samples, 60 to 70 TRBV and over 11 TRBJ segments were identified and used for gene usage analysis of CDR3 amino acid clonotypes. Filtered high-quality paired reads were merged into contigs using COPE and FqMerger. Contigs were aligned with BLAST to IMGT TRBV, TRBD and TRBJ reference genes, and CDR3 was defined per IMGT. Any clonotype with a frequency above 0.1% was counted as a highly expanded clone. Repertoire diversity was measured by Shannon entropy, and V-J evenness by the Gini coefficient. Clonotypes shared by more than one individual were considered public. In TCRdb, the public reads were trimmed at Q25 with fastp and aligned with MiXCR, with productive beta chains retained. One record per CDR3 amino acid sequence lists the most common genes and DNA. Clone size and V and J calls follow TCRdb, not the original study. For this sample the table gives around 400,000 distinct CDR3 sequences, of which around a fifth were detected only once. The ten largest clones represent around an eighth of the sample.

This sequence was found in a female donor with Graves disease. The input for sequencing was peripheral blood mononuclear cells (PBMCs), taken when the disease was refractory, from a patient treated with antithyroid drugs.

The sequenced DNA: TGTGCCAGCAGTTTATATTACCGGGACAGGGATTTGGGCTATGGCTACACCTTC. This sequence encodes CASSLYYRDRDLGYGYTF. Recombination joined TRBV28 with TRBJ1-2; 9 bases in between match TRBD1. As encoded in the germline V gene, CDR1 is MDHEN while CDR2 is SYDVKM. Clipping removes 1 base from V and 4 bases from J, with 13 as the unmatched junction base count. The CDR3 holds 18 amino acids from the cysteine to the phenylalanine. Only the CDR3 portion is preserved as DNA: 54 bases, with reading frame beginning at the first base.